This T cell receptor (beta chain) was recovered during a study of T cells in Graves' hyperthyroidism and ophthalmopathy. The investigators amplified TCR beta CDR3 regions from RNA transcripts. Carried out on the TCR CDR3, a first-round RT-PCR used the HTBI primer set. TCRdb re-analysed the multiplex PCR reads in MiXCR, keeping a single row per CDR3 protein. The sample has 700,000 to 850,000 distinct CDR3 sequences, just over 35% seen once. Sequenced: blood. This clonotype originated in a woman aged 40 to 50 with Graves' hyperthyroidism.

The CDR3 nucleotides read TGTGCCAGCTCACGTGGACAGGGGGCGAACACCGGGGAGCTGTTTTTT. This translates into CASSRGQGANTGELFF. V gene TRBV18 combines with J gene TRBJ2-2, with 10 bases matching TRBD1. Trimming removed 4 bases from V and 0 bases from J; junction bases left unmatched: 2. CDR3 size: 16 residues. Germline V gives CDR1 KGHSH, CDR2 LQKENI. The whole variable domain, remainder taken from reference TRBV18 and TRBJ2-2, is NAGVMQNPRHLVRRRGQEARLRCSPMKGHSHVYWYRQLPEEGLKFMVYLQKENIIDESGMPKERFSAEFPKEGPSILRIQQVVRGDSAAYFCASSRGQGANTGELFFGEGSRLTVL.